The clone carrying this TCR beta chain occurred a few times. Its antigen remains unknown. The source of the sample is a study of T-cell memory formation after mild COVID-19. V lost 8 bases and J lost 2; bases outside the gene matches: 13. Germline CDR1 SGHNT, CDR2 YYREEE (reference sequence). The CDR3 is 15 residues long. Points from the study as a whole: Contracting clones from day 15 to 85 had balanced CD4/CD8; later expanders favoured CD4+. A subset of responding clones appeared in pre-infection memory, suggesting cross-reactive memory joined. Whether second-wave clones peaking at day 37 were SARS-CoV-2 specific went unconfirmed. Among CD4+ contracting clones, most were CM and EM, and CD8+ ones EMRA.

TCRdb fed the 5' RACE reads into MiXCR, producing one record per CDR3 protein. The table lists about 270,000 distinct CDR3 sequences, 15% of them singletons. The chain is built from TRBV5-4 and TRBJ2-7, with 7 bases matching TRBD2. The receptor was derived from an adult woman who had mild COVID-19 (a few samples of this study predate the infection). Cell type and time point are not known. The material sequenced was PBMCs or a T cell subset sorted from them (not recorded which). DNA of the CDR3: TGTGCCAGATTTTCGGGGGGTTCCCTAACCTACGAGCAGTACTTC. It yields the protein CARFSGGSLTYEQYF.